The rows below give T cell receptor beta chains drawn from one sample of a study of CD8 T cells in Susac syndrome. TCRdb re-called the immunoSEQ multiplex PCR reads with MiXCR, one entry per CDR3 protein. Of some 120,000 distinct CDR3 sequences in the sample, approximately 93% were seen once. Sequenced input: CD8+ T cells from PBMCs. All receptors derive from a human donor with multiple sclerosis. The CDR3 runs from the conserved cysteine through the conserved F or W. The order of the fields is D gene, V gene, J gene, CDR3 protein, CDR3 DNA. The D gene is left open where the match is weak.

D gene: TRBD1; V gene: TRBV27; J gene: TRBJ2-7; CDR3 protein: CASSLAGTGFREQYF; CDR3 DNA: TGTGCCAGCAGTTTAGCCGGGACAGGGTTTCGAGAGCAGTACTTC
D gene: NA; V gene: TRBV6-5; J gene: TRBJ2-1; CDR3 protein: CASSFGLYNEQFF; CDR3 DNA: TGTGCCAGCAGCTTTGGACTCTACAATGAGCAGTTCTTC
D gene: NA; V gene: TRBV4-1; J gene: TRBJ1-2; CDR3 protein: CASSHRSGYTF; CDR3 DNA: TGCGCCAGCAGTCATAGGAGTGGCTACACCTTC
D gene: NA; V gene: TRBV12-3/TRBV12-4; J gene: TRBJ2-2; CDR3 protein: CASSLPTYTGELFF; CDR3 DNA: TGTGCCAGCAGTTTACCCACCTACACCGGGGAGCTGTTTTTT
D gene: TRBD1; V gene: TRBV29-1; J gene: TRBJ1-1; CDR3 protein: CSAGGGGETEAFF; CDR3 DNA: TGCAGCGCAGGGGGGGGAGGTGAGACTGAAGCTTTCTTT
D gene: NA; V gene: TRBV4-1; J gene: TRBJ1-2; CDR3 protein: CASSHRRVQEDYGYTF; CDR3 DNA: TGCGCCAGCAGCCACCGGAGGGTACAAGAGGACTATGGCTACACCTTC
D gene: NA; V gene: TRBV2; J gene: TRBJ2-1; CDR3 protein: CASKPVGSSYNEQFF; CDR3 DNA: TGTGCCAGCAAACCTGTGGGGAGCTCCTACAATGAGCAGTTCTTC
D gene: NA; V gene: TRBV4-1; J gene: TRBJ2-3; CDR3 protein: CASSPSPGALGTQYF; CDR3 DNA: TGCGCCAGCAGCCCCTCCCCGGGGGCGCTGGGTACGCAGTATTTT
D gene: TRBD2; V gene: TRBV3-1; J gene: TRBJ2-3; CDR3 protein: CASSQVGGDTQYF; CDR3 DNA: TGTGCCAGCAGCCAAGTCGGGGGGGATACGCAGTATTTT
D gene: NA; V gene: TRBV13; J gene: TRBJ1-2; CDR3 protein: CASSLGARATGGYTF; CDR3 DNA: TGTGCCAGCAGCCTAGGGGCCAGGGCCACGGGGGGCTACACCTTC